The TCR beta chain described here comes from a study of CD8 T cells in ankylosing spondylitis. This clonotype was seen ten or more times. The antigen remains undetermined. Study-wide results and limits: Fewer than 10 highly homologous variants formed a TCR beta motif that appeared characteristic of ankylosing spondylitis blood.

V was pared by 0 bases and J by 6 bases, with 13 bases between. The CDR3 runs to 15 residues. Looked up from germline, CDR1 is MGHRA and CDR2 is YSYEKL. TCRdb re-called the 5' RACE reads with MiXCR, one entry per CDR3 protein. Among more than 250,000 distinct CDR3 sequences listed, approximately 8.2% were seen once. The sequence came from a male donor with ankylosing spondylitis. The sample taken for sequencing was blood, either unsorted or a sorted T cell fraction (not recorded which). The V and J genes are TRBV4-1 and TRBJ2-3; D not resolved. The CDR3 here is CASSQENTGLDTQYF. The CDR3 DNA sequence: TGCGCCAGCAGCCAAGAGAACACGGGTCTGGATACGCAGTATTTT.